The rows below give T cell receptor beta chains drawn from one sample of a study of blood T cells in healthy people across ages. MiXCR was run by TCRdb on the 5' RACE reads, yielding one entry per CDR3 protein. The sample includes more than 800,000 distinct CDR3 sequences, 25% to 30% of them seen just once. Source material: blood. These receptors all stem from a woman of 80 years or more in good health. Both conserved end residues are part of each CDR3. The order of the fields is J gene, D gene, V gene, CDR3 protein. A D gene is named only where the DNA matches it firmly.

TRBJ2-1	TRBD2	TRBV28	CASNLGGAGHNEQFF
TRBJ1-6	.	TRBV6-6	CASSGQPNSPLHF
TRBJ2-2	.	TRBV12-3/TRBV12-4	CASRIGQANTGELFF
TRBJ1-1	.	TRBV7-2	CASSFGPVGNTEAFF
TRBJ2-1	TRBD2	TRBV27	CASRLAGASYNEQFF
TRBJ2-7	TRBD1	TRBV10-2	CASSEGQGGPPYEQYF
TRBJ2-5	TRBD2	TRBV6-5	CASSYAGVGETQYF
TRBJ2-3	.	TRBV3-1	CASSQDGGLSADTQYF
TRBJ2-3	TRBD2	TRBV4-3	CASSYNGGSGGADAQYF
TRBJ2-7	TRBD1	TRBV27	CASSASGQGSYEQYF
TRBJ2-3	TRBD1	TRBV9	CASSVAGTGTDTQYF
TRBJ2-1	.	TRBV6-2/TRBV6-3	CASSKKGGEQFF
TRBJ1-2	.	TRBV5-5	CASSSVSDTNYGYTF
TRBJ1-2	.	TRBV28	CASIPDRRVDSYTF
TRBJ2-2	.	TRBV5-4	CASSSWGGELFF
TRBJ2-1	TRBD2	TRBV2	CASRGTSAGEAETQFF
TRBJ2-7	TRBD1	TRBV3-1	CASSNRDRGYEQYF
TRBJ2-5	TRBD2	TRBV5-1	CASRRGETQYF
TRBJ2-7	.	TRBV21-1	CASSPLMRDRGFSGQYF
TRBJ2-1	TRBD2	TRBV20-1	CSARESGGTSYNEQFF
TRBJ1-4	TRBD1	TRBV10-3	CAISAGTGPATNEKLFF
TRBJ2-1	TRBD2	TRBV20-1	CSARRDKRGGQGTNEQFF
TRBJ2-1	.	TRBV10-2	CASSESSLANEQFF
TRBJ1-2	.	TRBV5-5	CASILLEGRGVYTF
TRBJ1-2	.	TRBV20-1	CSARDKAYGYTF
TRBJ2-1	.	TRBV29-1	CSVNPGRNEQFF
TRBJ1-1	.	TRBV19	CASSIIPGMNTEAFF
TRBJ2-5	TRBD1	TRBV5-1	CASSFPGQRETQYF
TRBJ2-7	TRBD2	TRBV4-2	CASSQWLAGPYEQYF
TRBJ1-2	TRBD1	TRBV12-3/TRBV12-4	CASSGPGTGLSYGYTF
TRBJ2-3	.	TRBV15	CATSRDTDTQYF
TRBJ2-5	TRBD1	TRBV2	CASSEGTGETQYF
TRBJ2-2	.	TRBV5-1	CASSVGQTNTGELFF